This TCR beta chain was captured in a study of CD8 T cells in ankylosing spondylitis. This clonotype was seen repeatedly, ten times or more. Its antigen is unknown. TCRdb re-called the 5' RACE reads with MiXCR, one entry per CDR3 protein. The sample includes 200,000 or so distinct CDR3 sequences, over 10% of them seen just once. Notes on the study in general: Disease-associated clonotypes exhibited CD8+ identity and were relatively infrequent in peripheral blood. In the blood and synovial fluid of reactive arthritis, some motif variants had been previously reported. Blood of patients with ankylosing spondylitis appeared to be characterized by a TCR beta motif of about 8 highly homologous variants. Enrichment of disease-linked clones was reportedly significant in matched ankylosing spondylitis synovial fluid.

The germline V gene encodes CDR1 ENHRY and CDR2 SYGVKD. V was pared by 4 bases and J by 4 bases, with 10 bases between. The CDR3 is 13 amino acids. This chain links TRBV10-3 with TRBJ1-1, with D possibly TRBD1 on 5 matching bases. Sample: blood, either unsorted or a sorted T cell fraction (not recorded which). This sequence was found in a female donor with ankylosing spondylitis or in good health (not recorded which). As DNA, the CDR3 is TGTGCCATCAGTGGACAGCTGCTCACTGAAGCTTTCTTT. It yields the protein CAISGQLLTEAFF.